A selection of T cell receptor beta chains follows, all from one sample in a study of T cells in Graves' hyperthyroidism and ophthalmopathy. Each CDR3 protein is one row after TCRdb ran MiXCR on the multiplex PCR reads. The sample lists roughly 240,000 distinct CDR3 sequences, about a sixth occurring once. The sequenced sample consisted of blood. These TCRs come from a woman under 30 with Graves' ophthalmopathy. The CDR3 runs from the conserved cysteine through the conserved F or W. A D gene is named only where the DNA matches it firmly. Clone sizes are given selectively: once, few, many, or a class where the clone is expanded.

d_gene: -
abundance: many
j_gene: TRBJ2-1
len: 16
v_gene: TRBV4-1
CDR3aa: CASSQVTWRDYNEQFF
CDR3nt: TGCGCCAGCAGCCAGGTGACATGGAGGGACTACAATGAGCAGTTCTTC

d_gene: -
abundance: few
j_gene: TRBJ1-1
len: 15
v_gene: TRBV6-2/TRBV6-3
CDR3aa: CTSSSRGIMDTEAFF
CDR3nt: TGTACCAGCAGTTCGAGGGGTATTATGGACACTGAAGCTTTCTTT

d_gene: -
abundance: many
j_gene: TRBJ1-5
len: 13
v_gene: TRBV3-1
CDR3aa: CASSSQETQPQHF
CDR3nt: TGTGCCAGCAGCTCACAGGAAACTCAGCCCCAGCATTTT

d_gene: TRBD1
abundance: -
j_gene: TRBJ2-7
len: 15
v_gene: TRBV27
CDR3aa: CASSKAGTGGLEQYF
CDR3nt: TGTGCCAGCAGCAAGGCCGGGACAGGGGGCCTCGAGCAGTACTTC

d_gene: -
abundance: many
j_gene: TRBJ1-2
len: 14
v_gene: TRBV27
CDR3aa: CASSITGSHYGYTF
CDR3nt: TGTGCCAGCAGTATAACCGGGTCCCACTATGGCTACACCTTC

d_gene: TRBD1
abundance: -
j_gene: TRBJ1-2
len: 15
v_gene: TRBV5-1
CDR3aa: CASSPGQGTYYGYTF
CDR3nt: TGCGCCAGCAGCCCGGGACAGGGGACCTACTATGGCTACACCTTC

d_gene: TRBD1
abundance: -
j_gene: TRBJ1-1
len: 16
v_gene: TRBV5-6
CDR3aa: CASSLDRGRMNTEAFF
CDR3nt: TGTGCCAGCAGCTTGGACAGGGGTCGAATGAACACTGAAGCTTTCTTT

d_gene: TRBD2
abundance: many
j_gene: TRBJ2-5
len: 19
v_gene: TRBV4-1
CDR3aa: CASSQAPPRTSGTGETQYF
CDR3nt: TGCGCCAGCAGCCAAGCCCCCCCTCGGACTAGCGGGACGGGAGAGACCCAGTACTTC

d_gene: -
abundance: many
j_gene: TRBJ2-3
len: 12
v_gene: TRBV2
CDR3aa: CASSGMLGQPYF
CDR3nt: TGTGCCAGCAGTGGAATGTTGGGACAACCGTATTTT

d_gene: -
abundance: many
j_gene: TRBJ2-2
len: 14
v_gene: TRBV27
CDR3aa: CASSVTRNTGELFF
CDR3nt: TGTGCCAGCAGTGTTACCAGGAACACCGGGGAGCTGTTTTTT

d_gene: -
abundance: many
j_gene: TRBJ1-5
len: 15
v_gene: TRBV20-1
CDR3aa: CSARVAGLGSQPQHF
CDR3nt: TGCAGTGCTAGAGTAGCAGGGCTGGGAAGTCAGCCCCAGCATTTT

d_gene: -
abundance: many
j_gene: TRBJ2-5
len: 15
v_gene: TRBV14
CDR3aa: CASSQDLALQETQYF
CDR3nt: TGTGCCAGCAGCCAAGATCTAGCCCTCCAAGAGACCCAGTACTTC

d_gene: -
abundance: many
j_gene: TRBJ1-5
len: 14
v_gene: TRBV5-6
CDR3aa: CASSLRAEGGPQHF
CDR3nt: TGTGCCAGCAGCTTGCGGGCGGAAGGAGGGCCCCAGCATTTT

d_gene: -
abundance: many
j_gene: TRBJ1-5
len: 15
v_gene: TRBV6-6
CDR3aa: CASSYADRLNQPQHF
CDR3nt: TGTGCCAGCAGTTACGCCGACAGGCTAAATCAGCCCCAGCATTTT

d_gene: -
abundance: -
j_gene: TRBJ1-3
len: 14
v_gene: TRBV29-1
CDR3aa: CSVGRDNSGNTIYF
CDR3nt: TGCAGCGTTGGCCGGGACAACTCTGGAAACACCATATATTTT

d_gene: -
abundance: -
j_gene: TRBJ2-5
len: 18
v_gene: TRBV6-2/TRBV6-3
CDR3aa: CASSYPPPGKAEQETQYF
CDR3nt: TGTGCTAGCAGTTACCCCCCCCCCGGAAAGGCAGAGCAAGAGACCCAGTACTTC

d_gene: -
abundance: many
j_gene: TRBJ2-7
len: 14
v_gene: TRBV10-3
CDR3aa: CAISDQGRINEQYF
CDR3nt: TGTGCCATCAGTGACCAGGGTAGGATTAACGAGCAGTACTTC

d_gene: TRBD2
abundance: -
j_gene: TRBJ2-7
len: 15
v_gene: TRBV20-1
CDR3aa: CSASGTSGSSYEQYF
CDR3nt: TGCAGTGCTAGCGGGACTAGCGGGAGTTCCTACGAGCAGTACTTC

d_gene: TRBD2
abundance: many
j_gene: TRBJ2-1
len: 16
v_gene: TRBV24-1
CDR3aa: CATSDPSGRARHEQFF
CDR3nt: TGTGCCACCAGTGATCCTAGCGGGAGGGCCAGGCATGAGCAGTTCTTC

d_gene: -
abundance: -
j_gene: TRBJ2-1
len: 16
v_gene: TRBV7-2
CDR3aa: CASSFFPFGGVYEQFF
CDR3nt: TGTGCCAGCAGCTTTTTCCCATTCGGGGGTGTCTATGAGCAGTTCTTC

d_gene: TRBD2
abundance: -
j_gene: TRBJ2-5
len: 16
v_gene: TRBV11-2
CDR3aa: CASSLDRSGGRETQYF
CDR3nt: TGTGCCAGCAGCTTAGACCGTAGCGGGGGGAGGGAGACCCAGTACTTC

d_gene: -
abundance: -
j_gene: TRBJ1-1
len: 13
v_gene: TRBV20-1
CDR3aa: CSARARSSGEAFF
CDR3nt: TGCAGTGCTAGAGCCCGGTCTAGTGGGGAAGCTTTCTTT

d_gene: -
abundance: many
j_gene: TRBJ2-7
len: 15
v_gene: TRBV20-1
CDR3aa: CSATSLAQNSYEQYF
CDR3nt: TGCAGTGCTACGAGTTTAGCGCAAAACTCCTACGAGCAGTACTTC

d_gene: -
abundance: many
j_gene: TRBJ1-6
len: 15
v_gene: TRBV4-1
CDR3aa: CASSQDQDYNSPLHF
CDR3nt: TGCGCCAGCAGCCAAGATCAGGATTATAATTCACCCCTCCACTTT

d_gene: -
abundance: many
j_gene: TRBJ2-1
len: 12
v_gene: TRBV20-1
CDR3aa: CSAENFLDEQFF
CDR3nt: TGCAGTGCCGAAAATTTTCTTGATGAGCAGTTCTTC

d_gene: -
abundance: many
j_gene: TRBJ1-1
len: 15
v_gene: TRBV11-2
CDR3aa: CASSLSAGMNTEAFF
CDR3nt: TGTGCCAGCAGCTTAAGTGCAGGGATGAACACTGAAGCTTTCTTT

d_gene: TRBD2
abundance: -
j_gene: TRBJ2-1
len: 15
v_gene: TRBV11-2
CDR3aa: CASSWASGSYNEQFF
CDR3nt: TGTGCCAGCAGCTGGGCTAGCGGCAGTTACAATGAGCAGTTCTTC

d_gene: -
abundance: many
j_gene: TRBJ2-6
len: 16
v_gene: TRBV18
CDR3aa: CASSPLMDSGANVLTF
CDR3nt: TGTGCCAGCTCACCATTGATGGACTCTGGGGCCAACGTCCTGACTTTC

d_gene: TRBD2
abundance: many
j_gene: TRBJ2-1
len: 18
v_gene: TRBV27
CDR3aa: CASSPILAGGPTYNEQFF
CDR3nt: TGTGCCAGCAGTCCTATTTTAGCGGGAGGGCCCACCTACAATGAGCAGTTCTTC

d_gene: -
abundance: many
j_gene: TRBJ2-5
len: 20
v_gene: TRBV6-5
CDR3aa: CASSYLFLGDGPNIQETQYF
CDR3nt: TGTGCCAGCAGTTACCTTTTTTTGGGTGATGGCCCCAACATCCAAGAGACCCAGTACTTC

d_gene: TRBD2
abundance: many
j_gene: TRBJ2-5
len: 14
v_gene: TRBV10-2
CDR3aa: CASTAGEAQETQYF
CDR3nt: TGCGCCAGCACGGCGGGAGAGGCCCAAGAGACCCAGTACTTC

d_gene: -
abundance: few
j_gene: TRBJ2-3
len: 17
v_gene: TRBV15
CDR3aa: CATSREYVVLFADTQYF
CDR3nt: TGTGCCACCAGCAGAGAATATGTAGTATTATTTGCAGATACGCAGTATTTT

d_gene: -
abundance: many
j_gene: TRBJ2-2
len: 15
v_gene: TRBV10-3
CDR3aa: CAISEPPAPTGELFF
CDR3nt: TGTGCCATCAGTGAACCTCCAGCCCCCACCGGGGAGCTGTTTTTT

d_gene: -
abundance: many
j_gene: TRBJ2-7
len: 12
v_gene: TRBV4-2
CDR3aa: CASSQVLNEQYF
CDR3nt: TGTGCCAGCAGCCAAGTATTGAACGAGCAGTACTTC

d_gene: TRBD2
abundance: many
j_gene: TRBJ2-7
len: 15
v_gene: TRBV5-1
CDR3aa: CASSPRQRGPYEQYF
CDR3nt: TGCGCCAGCAGCCCCCGGCAGCGGGGTCCCTACGAGCAGTACTTC

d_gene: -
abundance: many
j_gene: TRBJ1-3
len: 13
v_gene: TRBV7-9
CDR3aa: CAGDQGSGNTIYF
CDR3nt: TGTGCCGGAGATCAGGGATCAGGAAACACCATATATTTT

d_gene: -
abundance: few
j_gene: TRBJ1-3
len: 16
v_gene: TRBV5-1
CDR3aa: CASSLEARGSGNTIYF
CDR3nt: TGCGCCAGCAGCTTGGAGGCAAGAGGCTCTGGAAACACCATATATTTT

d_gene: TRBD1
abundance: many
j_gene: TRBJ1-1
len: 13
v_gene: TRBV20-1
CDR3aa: CSAPQGVNTEAFF
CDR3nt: TGCAGTGCTCCACAGGGGGTGAACACTGAAGCTTTCTTT

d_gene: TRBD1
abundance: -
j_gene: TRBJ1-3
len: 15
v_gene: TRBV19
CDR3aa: CASSPGTVAGNTIYF
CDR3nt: TGTGCCAGTAGTCCCGGGACAGTTGCTGGAAACACCATATATTTT